The 21 T cell receptor beta chains below all came from one sample that was sequenced in a study of blood T cell repertoires in COVID-19. Repertoires were generated with immunoSEQ multiplex PCR, while TCRdb's copy carries only in-frame clones and drops some. The sample has roughly 39,000 clones; about 88% are singletons. Sequenced material: peripheral blood. These receptors all come from a man aged 50 to 59 in a cohort sampled during active COVID-19.

The CDR3 reads CASSIGQGSWEQYF. CDR3 bases: TGTGCCAGTAGTATAGGCCAGGGGTCCTGGGAGCAGTACTTC. The V call is TRBV19, the J call TRBJ2-7; possible D gene TRBD1, 6 bases. The CDR3 contains 14 residues. V was trimmed by 1 base and J by 7 bases, leaving 14 bases between them. CDR1 is LNHDA, CDR2 SQIVND, per germline (reference sequence).

The J gene is TRBJ2-1, the V gene TRBV5-1, with 11 bases that match TRBD2. V trimming: 6 bases; J trimming: 6 bases; junction bases outside the gene matches: 5. CDR3 size: 14 residues. The germline V gene encodes CDR1 SGHRS and CDR2 YFSETQ. CDR3 bases: TGCGCCAGCATAGCGGGAGGGGTGGGCAATGAGCAGTTCTTC. Its protein is CASIAGGVGNEQFF.

This clone was found a few times. The CDR3: CASSRGQADQPQHF. The CDR3 DNA is TGTGCCAGCAGCAGAGGACAGGCCGATCAGCCCCAGCATTTT. The chain links TRBV3-1 (or the pseudogene TRBV3-2) to TRBJ1-5; 7 nucleotides line up with TRBD1. There are 14 residues in the CDR3. Trimming cost V 5 bases and J 5 bases; bases outside gene matches: 6. CDR1 and CDR2 (germline): LGHDT, YNNKEL (reference sequence).

This chain uses TRBV2 with TRBJ1-4; 7 bases are shared with TRBD1. This CDR3 spans 15 amino acids. V was clipped by 6 bases and J by 4 bases; unmatched bases: 8. Per the germline V gene, CDR1 is SNHLY and CDR2 is FYNNEI. The DNA of the CDR3 is TGTGCCAGCAGCGAGGGGGCTTCGGATAATGAAAAACTGTTTTTT. Protein sequence: CASSEGASDNEKLFF.

V usage is TRBV4-3 and J usage is TRBJ1-3, with 12 positions matching TRBD1. J gave up 0 bases and V 0 bases, and 9 bases lay outside the gene matches. This CDR3 has 20 residues. Germline values: CDR1 LGHNA, CDR2 YSLEER. This chain's CDR3 is CASSQDLGTGGDSSGNTIYF. The CDR3 bases are TGCGCCAGCAGCCAAGATCTTGGGACAGGGGGCGATTCCTCTGGAAACACCATATATTTT.

The gene calls are TRBV4-3 and TRBJ1-3; D is possibly TRBD1 (6 bases). Trimming took off 1 base at V and 1 base at J, with 11 bases between the two ends. Germline values: CDR1 LGHNA, CDR2 YSLEER. The CDR3 sequence is 16 residues long. As DNA, the CDR3 is TGCGCCAGCAGCCAAGGAACAGGGTCTTCTGGAAACACCATATATTTT. Translated, it gives CASSQGTGSSGNTIYF.

This clone was picked up one time. The chain is built from TRBV18 and TRBJ2-2; a weak D match, TRBD1 (5 bases). The germline V gene encodes CDR1 KGHSH and CDR2 LQKENI. CDR3 length equals 16 residues. Trimming shortened V by 0 bases and J by 5 bases, and 13 bases separated the two germline ends. The CDR3 nucleotides are TGTGCCAGCTCACCACCGACACAGGTTGGGACCGGGGAGCTGTTTTTT. Amino acid sequence: CASSPPTQVGTGELFF.

The chain has TRBV7-2 and TRBJ2-3; maybe TRBD1 (6 bases). From germline, CDR1 is SGHTA and CDR2 FQGNSA. The ends were cut back, 3 bases at V and 0 bases at J, with 10 bases in the middle. The CDR3 extends over 15 amino acids. The CDR3 DNA sequence: TGTGCCAGCAGCTTGGACAGCACCAGCACAGATACGCAGTATTTT. This encodes CASSLDSTSTDTQYF.

The chain joins TRBV7-3 to TRBJ2-1; D may be TRBD1 (6 bases). With 2 bases removed from V and 4 bases from J, the gap between germline ends came to 6 bases. Germline CDR1 is SGHTA and CDR2 is FQGTGA. This CDR3 spans 13 amino acids. For the CDR3, the DNA is TGTGCCAGCAGCTTAGGACAGTACAATGAGCAGTTCTTC. It codes for CASSLGQYNEQFF.

The chain's CDR3 is CATSDFRFGQGETGELFF. CDR3 DNA: TGTGCCACCAGTGATTTTCGTTTTGGGCAGGGGGAAACCGGGGAGCTGTTTTTT. This rearrangement joins TRBV24-1 to TRBJ2-2; TRBD1 aligns across 7 bases. The CDR3 loop spans 18 amino acids. The germline gives CDR1 KGHDR, CDR2 SFDVKD. Trimming removed 1 base from V and 5 bases from J; junction bases left unmatched: 12.

The chain has TRBV27 and TRBJ1-3; D gene uncertain. The CDR3 extends over 15 amino acids. Trimming removed 0 bases at V and 0 bases at J, with 6 bases between. The V gene's germline CDR1 is MNHEY and CDR2 SMNVEV (reference sequence). CDR3 residues: CASSLSRDSGNTIYF. The CDR3 DNA is TGTGCCAGCAGTTTATCGAGGGACTCTGGAAACACCATATATTTT.

This clone was picked up a small number of times. The genes are TRBV29-1 and TRBJ2-7; 7 positions match TRBD1. V was pared by 4 bases and J by 4 bases, with 1 base of the junction left unmatched. The CDR3 is 11 residues long. Germline V lookup: CDR1 SQVTM, CDR2 ANQGSEA. CDR3 coding DNA: TGCAGCGTTGGGGACAGTTACGAGCAGTACGTC. Encoded protein: CSVGDSYEQYV.

The V gene is TRBV11-1, the J gene TRBJ2-7; D ambiguous. The germline V gene has CDR1 SGHAT and CDR2 FQDESV (reference sequence). The V end lost 7 bases, the J end lost 2 bases, and 21 bases lay between the germline ends. This CDR3 is built from 16 residues. The chain's CDR3 is CASIPIKSVVPYEQYV. The CDR3 DNA reads as TGTGCCAGCATCCCCATTAAGTCGGTAGTCCCCTACGAGCAGTACGTC.

V usage is TRBV6-1 and J usage is TRBJ1-5; D may be TRBD1 (6 bases). CDR3 length equals 16 residues. Trimming removed 3 bases at V and 7 bases at J, with 19 bases between. Germline CDR1 is MNHNS and CDR2 is SASEGT. This CDR3 is CASSDPRGGSRQPQHF. CDR3 nucleotide sequence: TGTGCCAGCAGTGACCCGAGGGGGGGGTCTAGGCAGCCCCAGCATTTT.

This chain links TRBV6-4 with TRBJ2-7; weak D call: TRBD2 (5 bases). This CDR3 is 18 amino acids long. The V end was cut by 6 bases, the J end by 3 bases, with 27 bases between. The germline V gene encodes CDR1 MRHNA and CDR2 SNTAGT. CDR3 region: CASRPGLFRYAQNYEQYF. The CDR3 coding sequence is TGTGCCAGCAGACCTGGACTTTTCCGTTACGCCCAGAACTACGAGCAGTACTTC.

This chain connects TRBV10-3 to TRBJ1-2, with 8 bases aligning to TRBD1. This CDR3 spans 15 amino acids. V lost 0 bases to trimming and J lost 8 bases; unmatched junction nucleotides: 8. Germline V gene lookup returns CDR1 ENHRY and CDR2 SYGVKD. The CDR3 bases are TGTGCCATCAGTGAGTCGAGGCAGGGGGCGGACGGCTACACCTTC. Translating gives CAISESRQGADGYTF.

The chain recombines TRBV9 with TRBJ1-2; D is ambiguous. Germline CDR1 and CDR2: SGDLS and YYNGEE. The V end lost 0 bases, the J end lost 2 bases, and 11 bases lay between the germline ends. The CDR3 has 15 amino acids. The CDR3 here is CASSVDPGENYGYTF. CDR3 nucleotide sequence: TGTGCCAGCAGCGTAGATCCGGGAGAAAACTATGGCTACACCTTC.

This chain uses TRBV19 with TRBJ2-1; 15 positions agree with TRBD2. CDR3 size: 17 residues. J was trimmed by 7 bases and V by 4 bases; bases with no gene match: 8. Looked up from germline, CDR1 is LNHDA and CDR2 is SQIVND (reference sequence). The CDR3 loop reads CASSRGLAGGPGNEQFF. CDR3 nucleotides: TGTGCCAGTAGTAGAGGACTAGCGGGAGGGCCTGGGAATGAGCAGTTCTTC.

This clone was seen just once. J is TRBJ2-1 and V is TRBV10-3; 8 nucleotides match TRBD2. There are 14 residues in the CDR3. The trim removed 6 bases at V and 8 bases at J, leaving 9 bases unmatched. Germline CDR1 ENHRY, CDR2 SYGVKD. Written as DNA, the CDR3 is TGTGCCATCAGCGGGGGGGTTTACATGGATGAGCAGTTCTTC. It is translated as CAISGGVYMDEQFF.

The chain employs TRBV5-4 and TRBJ2-3, with D perhaps matching TRBD2 (6 bases). The V gene's germline CDR1 is SGHNT and CDR2 YYREEE (reference sequence). This CDR3 contains 14 residues. V lost 4 bases and J 0 bases, leaving 9 bases between the germline ends. The CDR3 bases are TGTGCCAGCAGCCTGGGGACTAGCACAGATACGCAGTATTTT. Amino acid sequence: CASSLGTSTDTQYF. Filled out from reference TRBV5-4 and TRBJ2-3, the complete variable domain reads ETGVTQSPTHLIKTRGQQVTLRCSSQSGHNTVSWYQQALGQGPQFIFQYYREEENGRGNFPPRFSGLQFPNYSSELNVNALELDDSALYLCASSLGTSTDTQYFGPGTRLTVL.

The rearrangement joins TRBV6-5 to TRBJ1-5, with D possibly being TRBD1 (6 bases). Trimming removed 2 bases at V and 5 bases at J, with 10 bases between. The CDR3 is made up of 14 amino acids. Germline-derived CDR1 and CDR2 are MNHEY and SVGAGI. The CDR3: CASSYKDRDQPQHF. DNA of the CDR3: TGTGCCAGCAGTTACAAGGACAGAGATCAGCCCCAGCATTTT.